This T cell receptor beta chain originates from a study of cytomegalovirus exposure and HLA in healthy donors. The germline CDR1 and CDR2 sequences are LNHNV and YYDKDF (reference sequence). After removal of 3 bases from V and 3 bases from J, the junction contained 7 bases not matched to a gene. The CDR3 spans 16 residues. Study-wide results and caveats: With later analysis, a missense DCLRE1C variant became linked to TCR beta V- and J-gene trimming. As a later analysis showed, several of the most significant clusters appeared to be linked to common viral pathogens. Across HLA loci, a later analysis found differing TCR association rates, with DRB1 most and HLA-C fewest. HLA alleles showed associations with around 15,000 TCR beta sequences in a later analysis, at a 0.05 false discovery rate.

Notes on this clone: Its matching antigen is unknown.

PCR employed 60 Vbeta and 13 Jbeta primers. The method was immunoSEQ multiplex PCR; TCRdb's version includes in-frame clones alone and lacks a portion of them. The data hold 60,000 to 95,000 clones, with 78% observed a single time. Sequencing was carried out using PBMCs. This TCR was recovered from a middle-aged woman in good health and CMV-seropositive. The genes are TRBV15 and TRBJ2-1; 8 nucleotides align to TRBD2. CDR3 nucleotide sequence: TGTGCCACCAGCAGCGCCGGGACTAGGGGCTACAATGAGCAGTTCTTC. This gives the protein CATSSAGTRGYNEQFF.